One and the same sample provided the 24 T cell receptor beta chains below, sequenced in a study of T-cell memory formation after mild COVID-19. TCRdb reanalysed the 5' RACE reads using MiXCR and keeps one entry per CDR3 protein. This sample carries hundreds of thousands of distinct CDR3 sequences, over 25% of them seen once, and the ten largest clones take roughly 13%. The sample taken for sequencing was PBMCs or a T cell subset sorted from them (not recorded which). The receptor set was obtained from an adult woman who had mild COVID-19 (a few samples of this study predate the infection). Cell type and time point are not known.

The chain carries TRBV9 and TRBJ2-1; D is undetermined. Germline assignment: CDR1 SGDLS and CDR2 YYNGEE. The length of the CDR3 is 12 residues. V was clipped by 0 bases and J by 9 bases, with 7 bases between them. CDR3 residues: CASSVGQAEQFF. In DNA form, the CDR3 reads TGTGCCAGCAGCGTAGGGCAGGCTGAGCAGTTCTTC.

V usage is TRBV12-3 or TRBV12-4 and J usage is TRBJ2-3, with D perhaps TRBD1 (6 bases). V gave up 7 bases and J gave up 0 bases, with 14 bases separating them. The CDR3 covers 15 residues. As DNA, the CDR3 is TGTGCCAGCACCCTAGGGGACACCAGCACAGATACGCAGTATTTT. Its protein product is CASTLGDTSTDTQYF.

This clonotype was seen more than once but under ten times. The gene calls are TRBV7-2 and TRBJ2-1, with D tentatively TRBD2 (5 bases). Germline V gene lookup returns CDR1 SGHTA and CDR2 FQGNSA. CDR3 length: 16 amino acids. V dropped 1 base and J dropped 0 bases, with 10 bases sitting between them. DNA of the CDR3: TGTGCCAGCAGCTTAGGGTTAGCGACCTCCTACAATGAGCAGTTCTTC. This encodes CASSLGLATSYNEQFF.

This clonotype was counted a few times. This sequence joins TRBV2 and TRBJ2-3, with D uncertain. The CDR3 covers 15 residues. The germline V gene has CDR1 SNHLY and CDR2 FYNNEI. V lost 2 bases to trimming and J lost 0 bases, with 9 bases between them. Here the CDR3 reads CASSEWQASTDTQYF. Written as DNA, the CDR3 is TGTGCCAGCAGTGAATGGCAAGCTAGCACAGATACGCAGTATTTT. The full variable domain, its missing parts supplied by reference TRBV2 and TRBJ2-3, is EPEVTQTPSHQVTQMGQEVILRCVPISNHLYFYWYRQILGQKVEFLVSFYNNEISEKSEIFDDQFSVERPDGSNFTLKIRSTKLEDSAMYFCASSEWQASTDTQYFGPGTRLTVL.

The V and J genes are TRBV6-6 and TRBJ2-3; D unclear. CDR1 and CDR2 from the germline V gene are MNHNY and SVGAGI (reference sequence). V was cut by 0 bases and J by 5 bases, with 3 bases left in between. CDR3 length equals 12 residues. The CDR3 spells CASSYSVDTQYF. CDR3 coding DNA: TGTGCCAGCAGTTACTCTGTAGATACGCAGTATTTT.

The gene calls are TRBV12-3 or TRBV12-4 and TRBJ2-6; perhaps TRBD2 as D (5 bases). The length of the CDR3 is 16 residues. The germline V and J ends were trimmed by 4 bases and 3 bases, with 13 bases remaining between them. CDR3 sequence: CASSSTSSLGANVLTF. The CDR3 bases are TGTGCCAGCAGTTCCACCTCTAGCCTTGGGGCCAACGTCCTGACTTTC.

This clonotype came up a few times. V and J are TRBV4-3 and TRBJ1-1; weak D call: TRBD1 (5 bases). Trimming cost V 1 base and J 3 bases, with 9 bases left between them. Germline V gene lookup returns CDR1 LGHNA and CDR2 YSLEER. The CDR3 sequence is 14 residues long. The CDR3 loop reads CASSQVQDYTEAFF. The CDR3, as DNA: TGCGCCAGCAGCCAAGTACAGGATTACACTGAAGCTTTCTTT.

This clonotype was seen many times. The chain carries TRBV7-3 and TRBJ2-1; 10 positions agree with TRBD2. V lost 2 bases, J lost 6 bases, and 4 bases stayed unmatched. Looked up from germline, CDR1 is SGHTA and CDR2 is FQGTGA. CDR3 length: 15 residues. CDR3 amino acids: CASSLASGSFNEQFF. The CDR3, as DNA: TGTGCCAGCAGCTTAGCTAGCGGGAGTTTCAATGAGCAGTTCTTC. The full variable domain, completed using reference TRBV7-3 and TRBJ2-1, is GAGVSQTPSNKVTEKGKYVELRCDPISGHTALYWYRQSLGQGPEFLIYFQGTGAADDSGLPNDRFFAVRPEGSVSTLKIQRTERGDSAVYLCASSLASGSFNEQFFGPGTRLTVL.

V gene TRBV7-3 combines with J gene TRBJ2-5; D might be TRBD2 (6 bases). The V gene's germline CDR1 is SGHTA and CDR2 FQGTGA. The CDR3 totals 13 residues. V was shortened by 3 bases and J by 5 bases, with 10 bases between the two germline ends. The DNA of the CDR3 is TGTGCCAGCAGCTTTACTAGCCAGGAGACCCAGTACTTC. It encodes CASSFTSQETQYF.

This clonotype was found a few times. The genes are TRBV4-2 and TRBJ1-2; D remains unclear. Germline CDR1 LGHNA, CDR2 YNFKEQ. Trimming took 0 bases from V and 8 from J, leaving 7 bases between them. This CDR3 comprises 12 residues. The CDR3 sequence: CASSQDERGYTF. CDR3 bases: TGTGCCAGCAGCCAAGATGAACGGGGCTACACCTTC.

The CDR3 is CASSLYAGTYNEQFF. CDR3 nucleotides: TGTGCCAGCAGCTTGTACGCGGGGACCTACAATGAGCAGTTCTTC. V is TRBV5-5 and J is TRBJ2-1, with D perhaps matching TRBD2 (6 bases). This CDR3 spans 15 amino acids. Germline CDR1 SGHKS, CDR2 YYEKEE (reference sequence). Trimming cost V 1 base and J 2 bases, with 10 bases left between them. The variable domain in full, with the rest retrieved from reference TRBV5-5 and TRBJ2-1, is DAGVTQSPTHLIKTRGQQVTLRCSPISGHKSVSWYQQVLGQGPQFIFQYYEKEERGRGNFPDRFSARQFPNYSSELNVNALLLGDSALYLCASSLYAGTYNEQFFGPGTRLTVL.

This clonotype was recorded a few times. The chain uses TRBV7-9 and TRBJ1-1, with D perhaps TRBD1 (5 bases). V was trimmed by 1 base and J by 4 bases, leaving 10 bases between them. The CDR3 runs to 14 residues. Looked up from germline, CDR1 is SEHNR and CDR2 is FQNEAQ (reference sequence). As DNA, the CDR3 is TGTGCCAGCAGCTTAGGCGGGGCGCCCACTGAAGCTTTCTTT. Translation: CASSLGGAPTEAFF.

The chain combines TRBV6-2 or TRBV6-3 with TRBJ2-3; D unclear. The CDR3 is made up of 16 amino acids. Germline V gene sequence: CDR1 MNHEY, CDR2 SVGEGT. V shed 0 bases and J shed 0 bases, with 10 bases lying between them. The CDR3 region has the DNA TGTGCCAGCAGTTACTCTGGCGGCTCTAGCACAGATACGCAGTATTTT. The encoded protein is CASSYSGGSSTDTQYF.

Only a few counts were recorded for this clonotype. V usage is TRBV4-1 and J usage is TRBJ2-7; no reliable D call. Germline V gene lookup returns CDR1 MGHRA and CDR2 YSYEKL. V was shortened by 4 bases and J by 2 bases, with 15 bases between the two germline ends. The CDR3 covers 15 residues. The CDR3 nucleotides are TGCGCCAGCAGCCCCACGTTGAGGTCCGCCTACGAGCAGTACTTC. It codes for CASSPTLRSAYEQYF.

This clonotype was observed a few times. This chain uses TRBV12-3 or TRBV12-4 with TRBJ2-3; D possibly corresponds to TRBD2 (5 bases). The CDR3 has 16 residues. V gave up 5 bases and J gave up 1 base, with 16 bases separating them. CDR3 region: CASSLLLARGTDTQYF. For the CDR3, the DNA is TGTGCCAGCAGTCTCCTGCTAGCAAGGGGCACAGATACGCAGTATTTT.

This chain joins TRBV20-1 and TRBJ1-1, with D possibly matching TRBD1 (6 bases). The CDR3 spans 16 residues. V was shortened by 0 bases and J by 3 bases, with 17 bases between the two germline ends. The germline CDR1 and CDR2 sequences are DFQATT and SNEGSKA (reference sequence). The CDR3 loop reads CSAREANRVTYTEAFF. CDR3 nucleotides: TGCAGTGCTAGAGAAGCGAACAGGGTTACGTACACTGAAGCTTTCTTT.

The chain uses TRBV9 and TRBJ2-1; 11 positions match TRBD2. The CDR3 sequence is 15 residues long. Trimming at V came to 2 bases and at J to 5 bases, leaving 3 bases not matched to a gene. Per germline, CDR1 SGDLS and CDR2 YYNGEE. The CDR3 coding sequence is TGTGCCAGCAGCGTTACTAGCGGGGGCAACAATGAGCAGTTCTTC. This codes for CASSVTSGGNNEQFF.

V gene TRBV29-1 combines with J gene TRBJ2-2, with unresolved D. The V gene lost 7 bases and the J gene lost 2 bases, with 5 bases spanning the gap. The CDR3 runs 11 residues. The V gene's germline CDR1 is SQVTM and CDR2 ANQGSEA. CDR3 loop: CSGRNTGELFF. The CDR3 region has the DNA TGCAGCGGACGTAACACCGGGGAGCTGTTTTTT.

The J gene is TRBJ1-1, the V gene TRBV5-1; a weak D match, TRBD1 (6 bases). The germline V gene has CDR1 SGHRS and CDR2 YFSETQ. This CDR3 is 14 amino acids long. Trimming removed 7 bases from V and 1 base from J, with 14 bases in between. The CDR3 DNA sequence: TGCGCCAGCGGGGAGGACAGACCGAACACTGAAGCTTTCTTT. This encodes CASGEDRPNTEAFF.

This clonotype was counted many times. The chain recombines TRBV7-8 with TRBJ1-4; TRBD1 matches at 10 bases. CDR3 length: 15 amino acids. Germline CDR1 is SGHVS and CDR2 is FQNEAQ. V shed 1 base and J 8 bases; nucleotides not matched to a gene: 4. DNA for the CDR3: TGTGCCAGCAGCTTAGGGGGGACAGGGGACGAAAAACTGTTTTTT. Translation gives CASSLGGTGDEKLFF.

This clonotype has just a few counts. A read error may account for a junction end that differs from germline. V usage is TRBV6-2 or TRBV6-3 and J usage is TRBJ2-3; D is uncertain. Germline CDR1 and CDR2: MNHEY and SVGEGT. The CDR3 runs 13 residues. The CDR3 region is CASSDSLTDTQYF. DNA for the CDR3: TGTGCCAGCAGTGACTCACTTACAGATACGCAGTATTTT.

In its sample, this clonotype was seen a few times. The chain carries TRBV11-2 and TRBJ1-1; D is uncertain. CDR1 and CDR2 from the germline V gene are SGHAT and FQNNGV. V lost 1 base and J lost 4, with 10 bases in between. The CDR3 totals 14 residues. CDR3 in DNA: TGTGCCAGCAGCTTAGCCCTGGGCGGCACTGAAGCTTTCTTT. Protein product: CASSLALGGTEAFF.

A few counts support this clonotype. The rearrangement joins TRBV5-1 to TRBJ1-6; TRBD1 agrees at 8 bases. Per germline, CDR1 SGHRS and CDR2 YFSETQ. Trimming at V came to 4 bases and at J to 6 bases, leaving 6 bases not matched to a gene. The CDR3 loop spans 15 amino acids. For the CDR3, the DNA is TGCGCCAGCAGCGCCGGGGACAGGACTAATTCACCCCTCCACTTT. Protein product: CASSAGDRTNSPLHF.

The CDR3 DNA follows: TGTGCCAGCAGGTCCAGGGGGATGGGAAACACCATATATTTT. Translated: CASRSRGMGNTIYF. The chain uses TRBV12-3 or TRBV12-4 and TRBJ1-3; 7 bases align to TRBD1. V gave up 6 bases and J gave up 4 bases; unmatched junction bases: 6. The CDR3 totals 14 residues.